The clone carrying this T cell receptor (beta chain) has a single count. Sequenced by immunoSEQ multiplex PCR; TCRdb stores in-frame clones only, minus some. The repertoire has about 140,000 clones, approximately 91% of them found once; the top ten carry about 10%. CDR3 length equals 15 residues. Trimming took off 3 bases at V and 5 bases at J, with 18 bases between the two ends. CDR1 is SGHRS, CDR2 YFSETQ, per germline. These data are taken from a study of blood T cell repertoires in COVID-19. Study details: Sources were T cells, B-cell-depleted T cells, or PBMCs; the material itself was cDNA or gDNA.

The J gene is TRBJ2-7, the V gene TRBV5-1, with TRBD1 as a possible D gene (6 bases). This receptor was obtained from a man aged 45-60 years with active or convalescent COVID-19. Sequencing was performed on peripheral blood. In DNA form, the CDR3 reads TGCGCCAGCAGCTCGTGGCTAACAGGGCGCGACGAGCAGTACTTC. Translating gives CASSSWLTGRDEQYF.